This passage covers 26 T cell receptor beta chains from one sample sequenced in a study of T cell repertoires in cytomegalovirus infection. TCRdb passed the reads through MiXCR, listing each CDR3 protein once. The sample has fewer than 200,000 distinct CDR3 sequences; under 25% are singletons. Sequencing used PBMCs. These TCRs come from a human donor in good health (CMV status not recorded). Some clones in this sample may be carry-over from other donors' samples.

The sample holds a few counts of this clonotype. The genes are TRBV5-5 and TRBJ2-5, with D uncertain. There are 14 residues in the CDR3. V was clipped by 0 bases and J by 5 bases, with 11 bases between them. CDR1 and CDR2 from the germline V gene are SGHKS and YYEKEE (reference sequence). CDR3 residues: CASSLDLSAETQYF. The DNA for the CDR3 is TGTGCCAGCAGCTTGGATCTTTCAGCGGAGACCCAGTACTTC.

This clonotype was found a few times. The chain joins TRBV7-6 to TRBJ2-5; perhaps D is TRBD1 or TRBD2 (5 bases each). Germline values: CDR1 SGHVS, CDR2 FNYEAQ. CDR3 length equals 18 residues. Trimming stripped 4 bases from V and 3 bases from J, with 24 bases between. In DNA form, the CDR3 reads TGTGCCAGCAGCTCAAGGGTCCTGACGGGGAGAGGGGAAGAGACCCAGTACTTC. The encoded protein is CASSSRVLTGRGEETQYF.

The gene calls are TRBV5-3 and TRBJ1-1, with D possibly being TRBD1 (5 bases). TRBV5-3 is classed as an ORF, of uncertain function. The CDR3 runs 14 residues. Trimming took 8 bases from V and 6 from J, leaving 20 bases between them. The CDR3 is CASTRCTRDAEAFF. The CDR3 bases are TGTGCCAGCACCAGATGTACAAGGGACGCTGAAGCTTTCTTT.

The gene calls are TRBV27 and TRBJ2-2, with 8 nucleotides matching TRBD1. This CDR3 comprises 15 residues. With 4 bases clipped from V and 5 bases from J, the junction kept 6 bases outside the gene matches. The germline V gene encodes CDR1 MNHEY and CDR2 SMNVEV (reference sequence). Here the CDR3 reads CASSSTGGRTGELFF. The CDR3 DNA reads TGTGCCAGCAGTTCAACAGGGGGACGGACCGGGGAGCTGTTTTTT.

The chain recombines TRBV27 with TRBJ2-3, with 8 nucleotides matching TRBD1. CDR3 length equals 16 residues. The germline gives CDR1 MNHEY, CDR2 SMNVEV (reference sequence). J was trimmed by 6 bases and V by 3 bases; bases with no gene match: 11. The CDR3 sequence is CASSFLRTGKRDTQYF. The CDR3 region has the DNA TGTGCCAGCAGTTTCCTCCGGACAGGGAAGCGTGATACGCAGTATTTT.

Many counts were recorded for this clonotype. The chain employs TRBV11-3 and TRBJ2-3, with TRBD1 as a possible D gene (6 bases). Germline V gene data show CDR1 as SGHNT and CDR2 as YENEEA. V was shortened by 4 bases and J by 4 bases, with 15 bases between the two germline ends. CDR3 length: 15 amino acids. CDR3 region: CASSSLDRHADTQYF. The DNA of the CDR3 is TGTGCCAGCAGCTCCCTTGACAGGCACGCAGATACGCAGTATTTT.

The J gene is TRBJ2-7, the V gene TRBV12-3 or TRBV12-4; D is unresolved. V was pared by 6 bases and J by 1 base, with 10 bases between. This CDR3 is 13 amino acids long. The CDR3 DNA reads as TGTGCCAGCAGCCCGGGTCCTTCCTACGAGCAGTACTTC. It specifies CASSPGPSYEQYF.

This clonotype has at least ten counts. The chain carries TRBV7-2 and TRBJ1-5; D remains ambiguous. This CDR3 has 14 amino acids. Trimming took off 1 base at V and 6 bases at J, with 10 bases between the two ends. Germline loops: CDR1 SGHTA, CDR2 FQGNSA. The CDR3, as DNA: TGTGCCAGCAGCTTAGAGGTCAAAATTCAGCCCCAGCATTTT. The encoded protein is CASSLEVKIQPQHF. The entire variable domain, with the rest obtained from reference TRBV7-2 and TRBJ1-5, is as follows: GAGVSQSPSNKVTEKGKDVELRCDPISGHTALYWYRQSLGQGLEFLIYFQGNSAPDKSGLPSDRFSAERTGGSVSTLTIQRTQQEDSAVYLCASSLEVKIQPQHFGDGTRLSIL.

This clonotype appeared many times. The chain has TRBV28 and TRBJ1-2; the match to TRBD1 covers 8 bases. Germline lookup yields CDR1 MDHEN and CDR2 SYDVKM. Losses at the gene ends were 6 bases for V and 4 bases for J; bases not matched to a gene: 7. The CDR3 is 14 amino acids. The CDR3 sequence: CASRITGGSYGYTF. CDR3 sequence (DNA): TGTGCCAGCAGGATTACAGGGGGTAGCTATGGCTACACCTTC.

This clonotype was found many times. This sequence joins TRBV2 and TRBJ2-1; unclear D gene. The CDR3 length is 14 residues. Deletions cut 3 bases from V and 6 bases from J, with 12 bases between. Germline V lookup: CDR1 SNHLY, CDR2 FYNNEI. Here the CDR3 reads CASSDMVIGNEQFF. For the CDR3, the DNA is TGTGCCAGCAGTGACATGGTAATCGGCAATGAGCAGTTCTTC.

Comments on this clonotype: One junction end does not reproduce the germline sequence, and a read error may be involved. This chain uses TRBV27 with TRBJ1-1; no definite D call. There are 15 residues in the CDR3. CDR1 and CDR2 from the germline V gene are MNHEY and SMNVEV (reference sequence). CDR3 nucleotides: TGTGCCAGCAGCCTCGGGCCGGGGTTGAACACTGTAGCTTTCTTT. It yields the protein CASSLGPGLNTVAFF.

J is TRBJ2-7 and V is TRBV14; a possible D gene is TRBD1 (5 bases). This CDR3 has 16 residues. Trimming removed 0 bases from V and 3 bases from J, with 15 bases in between. Germline V gene sequence: CDR1 SGHDN, CDR2 FVKESK. In DNA, the CDR3 is TGTGCCAGCAGCCAAGAGTGGGGCCAACTGGGCTACGAGCAGTACTTC. Its protein is CASSQEWGQLGYEQYF.

This clonotype was observed at least ten times. The rearrangement links TRBV6-1 to TRBJ1-2; D is unclear. The CDR3 has 15 amino acids. Trimming removed 0 bases at V and 8 bases at J, with 16 bases between. The germline V gene encodes CDR1 MNHNS and CDR2 SASEGT. The CDR3 nucleotides are TGTGCCAGCAGTGAAGCATCAGCTCACCAAGGGGGCTACACCTTC. Protein product: CASSEASAHQGGYTF.

The chain employs TRBV6-1 and TRBJ2-1; no clear D. The V end was cut by 1 base, the J end by 8 bases, with 18 bases between. The V gene's germline CDR1 is MNHNS and CDR2 SASEGT. This CDR3 has 16 amino acids. The CDR3 sequence: CASSEEGTEPEYEQFF. The CDR3 DNA sequence: TGTGCCAGCAGTGAAGAAGGAACGGAGCCTGAGTATGAGCAGTTCTTC.

This clonotype has at least ten counts. The V gene is TRBV15, the J gene TRBJ1-1, with D unclear. The CDR3 is made up of 15 amino acids. From germline, CDR1 is LNHNV and CDR2 YYDKDF (reference sequence). V gave up 0 bases and J gave up 6 bases, with 14 bases separating them. The CDR3: CATSRDRVSRAEAFF. CDR3 sequence (DNA): TGTGCCACCAGCAGAGACCGGGTCAGCCGCGCTGAAGCTTTCTTT. Supplemented by reference TRBV15 and TRBJ1-1, the full variable domain reads DAMVIQNPRYQVTQFGKPVTLSCSQTLNHNVMYWYQQKSSQAPKLLFHYYDKDFNNEADTPDNFQSRRPNTSFCFLDIRSPGLGDTAMYLCATSRDRVSRAEAFFGQGTRLTVV.

This CDR3 is CASRSAGELFF. CDR3 DNA sequence: TGTGCCAGCAGAAGTGCCGGGGAGCTGTTTTTT. The gene calls are TRBV7-9 and TRBJ2-2; D gene uncertain. V lost 6 bases and J lost 6, with 5 bases in between. Per the germline V gene, CDR1 is SEHNR and CDR2 is FQNEAQ (reference sequence). This CDR3 has 11 residues.

This clonotype has only a few counts. Germline and junction disagree at one end, which may indicate a read error. V gene TRBV20-1 combines with J gene TRBJ2-3; D is uncertain. The CDR3 length is 8 residues. From germline, CDR1 is DFQATT and CDR2 SNEGSKA (reference sequence). The CDR3: CSARDTLF. The CDR3 DNA reads TGCAGTGCTAGAGACACCCTTTTT.

This clonotype was found a few times. This chain uses TRBV18 with TRBJ2-1; D is uncertain. The germline V gene encodes CDR1 KGHSH and CDR2 LQKENI. The CDR3 consists of 14 residues. Deletions cut 3 bases from V and 5 bases from J, with 11 bases between. CDR3 protein: CASSPVLFNNEQFF. The CDR3 DNA sequence: TGTGCCAGCTCACCTGTATTATTCAACAATGAGCAGTTCTTC.

This clonotype was detected many times. The gene calls are TRBV7-2 and TRBJ1-2; D unclear. The CDR3 extends over 13 amino acids. Germline V gene sequence: CDR1 SGHTA, CDR2 FQGNSA. V dropped 1 base and J dropped 2 bases, with 5 bases sitting between them. CDR3 DNA sequence: TGTGCCAGCAGCTTAGGAGGGAACTATGGCTACACCTTC. Amino acid sequence: CASSLGGNYGYTF.

This clonotype was seen only a few times. The V gene is TRBV12-5, the J gene TRBJ2-2, with D uncertain. V was cut by 5 bases and J by 9 bases, with 10 bases left in between. From germline, CDR1 is LGHNT and CDR2 FRNRAP. The CDR3 is 12 amino acids. This CDR3 reads CASGPIGRELFF. CDR3 sequence (DNA): TGTGCTAGTGGTCCTATAGGCAGGGAGCTGTTTTTT.

In its sample, this clonotype was seen many times. CDR3 in DNA: TGTGCCAGCAGCTTAGATGGGACTGCCACAGATACGCAGTATTTT. It encodes CASSLDGTATDTQYF. The V and J genes are TRBV11-2 and TRBJ2-3, with D tentatively TRBD2 (6 bases). Deletions cut 0 bases from V and 2 bases from J, with 9 bases between. This CDR3 region has 15 residues. Germline V gene sequence: CDR1 SGHAT, CDR2 FQNNGV.

The chain has TRBV5-1 and TRBJ1-3, with 7 bases fitting TRBD1. Germline lookup yields CDR1 SGHRS and CDR2 YFSETQ. V shed 4 bases and J 0 bases; nucleotides not matched to a gene: 10. The CDR3 is 17 amino acids. The CDR3 DNA sequence: TGCGCCAGCAGCCTTCTCGGACAGGCCTCCTCTGGAAACACCATATATTTT. Translating it yields CASSLLGQASSGNTIYF.

To note about this clonotype: This may stem from a read error, because a much larger clone lies one nucleotide away. This chain connects TRBV11-2 to TRBJ2-1; no reliable D call. CDR3 size: 13 residues. The germline V gene has CDR1 SGHAT and CDR2 FQNNGV. Trimming pared 5 bases from V and 3 bases from J, leaving 8 bases between. The CDR3 sequence is CASSPLDYNEQFF. The CDR3, as DNA: TGTGCCAGCAGCCCCCTCGACTACAATGAGCAGTTCTTC.

This clonotype showed up just a few times. The chain combines TRBV29-1 with TRBJ1-1; possibly TRBD1 for D (6 bases). The CDR3 extends over 16 amino acids. Between the trimmed V and J ends, which lost 5 bases and 5 bases, there was a span of 24 bases. Germline CDR1 SQVTM, CDR2 ANQGSEA. CDR3 loop: CSVHRWGARQETEAFF. The DNA for the CDR3 is TGCAGCGTTCACCGGTGGGGGGCGCGTCAGGAGACTGAAGCTTTCTTT. Supplemented by reference TRBV29-1 and TRBJ1-1, the full variable domain reads SAVISQKPSRDICQRGTSLTIQCQVDSQVTMMFWYRQQPGQSLTLIATANQGSEATYESGFVIDKFPISRPNLTFSTLTVSNMSPEDSSIYLCSVHRWGARQETEAFFGQGTRLTVV.

The chain couples TRBV2 to TRBJ2-7; D is possibly TRBD2 (5 bases). This CDR3 region has 15 residues. CDR1 and CDR2 (germline): SNHLY, FYNNEI. The V end lost 6 bases, the J end lost 1 base, and 16 bases lay between the germline ends. CDR3 in DNA: TGTGCCAGCAGGGGAGTAAGCCTTTTGTCCTACGAGCAGTACTTC. The encoded protein is CASRGVSLLSYEQYF.

To note about this clonotype: It may be a read error: a sequence one base away is much more abundant. The chain couples TRBV5-6 to TRBJ2-2, with a tentative D call TRBD2 (5 bases). This CDR3 has 15 amino acids. Germline CDR1 reads SGHDT; CDR2 reads YYEEEE. CDR3: CTSSTEGLFTGELFF. CDR3 nucleotide sequence: TGTACCAGCTCCACCGAGGGTCTCTTCACCGGGGAGCTGTTTTTT.